The clone carrying this T cell receptor beta chain was seen a single time. Its antigen is not known. The planned depth of sequencing spanned 1 in 200,000 to 1 in 1 million T cells. Data came from immunoSEQ multiplex PCR; TCRdb stores just in-frame clones and leaves some out. This table holds approximately 140,000 clones, around 77% found once. The source of the sample is a study of cytotoxic CD8 clonotypes in ibrutinib-treated CLL. Study context: In all, more than ten patients were relapsed/refractory, around 15 were treatment-naive and 17 were IGHV unmutated. General observations from the study: Pretreatment clonality was elevated relative to age-matched healthy donors and paralleled circulating CD8+ T-cell counts.

Trimming stripped 0 bases from V and 8 bases from J, with 16 bases between. CDR1 is LGHNA and CDR2 is YNFKEQ in the germline V gene. The CDR3 consists of 16 residues. The material sequenced was PBMCs, taken after 12 months of ibrutinib treatment. V usage is TRBV4-2 and J usage is TRBJ1-4, with unresolved D. The receptor was derived from a human donor with chronic lymphocytic leukemia. CDR3 in amino acids: CASSQDTGRRGEKLFF. The CDR3 coding sequence is TGTGCCAGCAGCCAAGATACTGGCAGACGGGGAGAAAAACTGTTTTTT.